The source of this TCR beta chain is a study of T cells in tuberculosis. For the study at large: In South Africa, adults with active tuberculosis were compared with IGRA-negative and latently infected IGRA-positive adolescents. Samples predate treatment or fall within its first 7 days. Study outcomes and limitations: Active tuberculosis TCR-alpha repertoires lay closer to GMM-specific TCRs than IGRA-negative controls, suggesting clonal expansion.

Note on this clone: Its target is not known.

Measured with immunoSEQ multiplex PCR; TCRdb has only the in-frame clones, and not every one. The sample records 30,000 or so clones, about 92% being singletons. Documented time point: new active TB diagnosis, blood taken before or within 7 days of starting treatment. Tuberculosis was confirmed by positive sputum smear and/or M. tuberculosis culture. The CDR3 covers 15 residues. Between the trimmed V and J ends, which lost 3 bases and 1 base, there was a span of 10 bases. Germline CDR1 is SGHTS and CDR2 is YDEGEE. The sequenced sample was PBMCs, obtained at tuberculosis diagnosis. This clonotype was obtained from an adult with tuberculosis. Some clones in this sample may be carry-over from other donors' samples. The chain joins TRBV5-8 to TRBJ2-2; D may be TRBD2 (5 bases). The CDR3 region has the DNA TGTGCCAGCAGCTCAGGACTGAGGAACACCGGGGAGCTGTTTTTT. This encodes CASSSGLRNTGELFF.